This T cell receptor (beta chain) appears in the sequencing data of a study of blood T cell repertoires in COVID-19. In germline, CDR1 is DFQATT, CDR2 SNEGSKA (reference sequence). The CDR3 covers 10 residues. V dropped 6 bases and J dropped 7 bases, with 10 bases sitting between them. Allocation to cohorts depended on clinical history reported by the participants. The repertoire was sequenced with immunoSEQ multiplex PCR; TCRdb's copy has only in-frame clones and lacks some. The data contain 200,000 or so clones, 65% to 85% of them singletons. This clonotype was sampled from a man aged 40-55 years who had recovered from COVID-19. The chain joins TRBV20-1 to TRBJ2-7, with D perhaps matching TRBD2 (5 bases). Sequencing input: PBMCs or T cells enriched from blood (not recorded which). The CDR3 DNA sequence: TGCAGTGCCACCCGCGGGGAGCAGTACTTC. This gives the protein CSATRGEQYF.